Reported below is one TCR beta chain. Per the original data handling: Estimates of nucleated cell counts were drawn from the amplification of reference gene primers. Generated by immunoSEQ multiplex PCR, the TCRdb table keeps only in-frame clones and is missing some. The V and J calls and clone size come from that table; D and trimming were worked out from the DNA. The sample yields under 100,000 clones, about 87% seen once. This record comes from a study of blood T cell repertoires in COVID-19. Study at large: COVID-19 samples collected from the United States, Italy and Spain covered acute and convalescent phases. T cells, B-cell-depleted T cells, or PBMCs provided the cDNA or gDNA that served as material.

The germline gives CDR1 KGHSH, CDR2 LQKENI. V shed 0 bases and J shed 7 bases, with 8 bases lying between them. The CDR3 is 13 residues long. The clonotype comes from a man aged 50 to 60 with active COVID-19. The chain is built from TRBV18 and TRBJ2-3; D uncertain. Sequencing was carried out using peripheral blood. The DNA of the CDR3 is TGTGCCAGCTCACCACCGCAGTATAATACGCAGTATTTT. This encodes CASSPPQYNTQYF. Together with reference TRBV18 and TRBJ2-3, the CDR3 gives the full variable domain: NAGVMQNPRHLVRRRGQEARLRCSPMKGHSHVYWYRQLPEEGLKFMVYLQKENIIDESGMPKERFSAEFPKEGPSILRIQQVVRGDSAAYFCASSPPQYNTQYFGPGTRLTVL.